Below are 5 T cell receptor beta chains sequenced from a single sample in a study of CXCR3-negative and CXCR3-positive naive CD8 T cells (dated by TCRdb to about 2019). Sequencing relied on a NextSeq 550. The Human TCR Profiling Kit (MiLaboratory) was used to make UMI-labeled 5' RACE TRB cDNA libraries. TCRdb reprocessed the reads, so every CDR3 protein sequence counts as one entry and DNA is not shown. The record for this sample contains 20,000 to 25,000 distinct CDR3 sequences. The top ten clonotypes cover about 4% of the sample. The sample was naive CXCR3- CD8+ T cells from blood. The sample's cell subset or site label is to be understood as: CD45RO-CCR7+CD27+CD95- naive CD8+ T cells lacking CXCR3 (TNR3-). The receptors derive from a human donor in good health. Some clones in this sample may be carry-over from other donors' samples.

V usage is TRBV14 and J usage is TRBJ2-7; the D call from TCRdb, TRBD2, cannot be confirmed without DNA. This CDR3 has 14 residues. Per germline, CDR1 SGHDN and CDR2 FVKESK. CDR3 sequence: CASSPPVSSYEQYF.

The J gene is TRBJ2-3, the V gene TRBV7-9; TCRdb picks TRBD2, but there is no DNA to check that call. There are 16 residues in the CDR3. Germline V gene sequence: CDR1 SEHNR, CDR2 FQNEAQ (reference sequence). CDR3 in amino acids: CASGEVAGGPTDTQYF. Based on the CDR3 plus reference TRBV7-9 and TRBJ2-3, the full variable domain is DTGVSQNPRHKITKRGQNVTFRCDPISEHNRLYWYRQTLGQGPEFLTYFQNEAQLEKSRLLSDRFSAERPKGSFSTLEIQRTEQGDSAMYLCASGEVAGGPTDTQYFGPGTRLTVL.

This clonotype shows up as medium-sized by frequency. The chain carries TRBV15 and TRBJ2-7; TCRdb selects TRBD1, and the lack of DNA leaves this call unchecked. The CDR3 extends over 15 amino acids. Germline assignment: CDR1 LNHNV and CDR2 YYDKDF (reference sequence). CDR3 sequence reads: CATSSVRDGTYEQYF.

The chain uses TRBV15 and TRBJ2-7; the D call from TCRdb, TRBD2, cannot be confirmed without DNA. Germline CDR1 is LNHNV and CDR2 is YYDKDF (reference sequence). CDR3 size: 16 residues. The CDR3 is CATSREGLAGLYEQYF.

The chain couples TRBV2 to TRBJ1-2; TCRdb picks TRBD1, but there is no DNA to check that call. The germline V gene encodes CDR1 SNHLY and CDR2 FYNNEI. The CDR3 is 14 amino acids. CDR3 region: CASSGTETNYGYTF.